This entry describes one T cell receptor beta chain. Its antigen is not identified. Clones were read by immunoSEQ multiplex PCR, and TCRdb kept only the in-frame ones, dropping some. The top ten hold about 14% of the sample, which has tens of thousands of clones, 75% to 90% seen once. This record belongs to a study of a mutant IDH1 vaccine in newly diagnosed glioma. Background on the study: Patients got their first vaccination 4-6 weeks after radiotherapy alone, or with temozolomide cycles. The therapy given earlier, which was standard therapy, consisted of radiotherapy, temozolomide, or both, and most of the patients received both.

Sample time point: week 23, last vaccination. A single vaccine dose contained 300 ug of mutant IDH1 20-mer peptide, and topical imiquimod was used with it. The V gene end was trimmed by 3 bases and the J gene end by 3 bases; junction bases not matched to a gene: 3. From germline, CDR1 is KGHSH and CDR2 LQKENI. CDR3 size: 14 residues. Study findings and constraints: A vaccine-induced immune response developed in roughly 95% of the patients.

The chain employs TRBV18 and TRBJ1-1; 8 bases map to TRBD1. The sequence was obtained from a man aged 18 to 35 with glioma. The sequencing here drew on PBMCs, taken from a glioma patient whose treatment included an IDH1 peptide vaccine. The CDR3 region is CASSPQGAYTEAFF. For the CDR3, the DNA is TGTGCCAGCTCACCCCAGGGGGCATACACTGAAGCTTTCTTT. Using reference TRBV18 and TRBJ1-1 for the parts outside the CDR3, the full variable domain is NAGVMQNPRHLVRRRGQEARLRCSPMKGHSHVYWYRQLPEEGLKFMVYLQKENIIDESGMPKERFSAEFPKEGPSILRIQQVVRGDSAAYFCASSPQGAYTEAFFGQGTRLTVV.